The sequence of this T cell receptor beta chain was determined in a study of T cells in women clearing cervical HPV infection. Overall study context: Cases were women with histologically confirmed HPV16-related CIN3 or worse, including a couple of invasive cancers. Case blood drawn at lesion detection; control blood after infection cleared.

Study observations and caveats: Effector/memory and HPV-specific T cells were not isolated, and association timing is unknown.

The protocol was immunoSEQ multiplex PCR, while the TCRdb copy is restricted to in-frame clones and leaves out a portion. With 20,000 to 25,000 clones in the sample, the ten largest clones hold about 9%. Germline-derived CDR1 and CDR2 are SQVTM and ANQGSEA. The CDR3 consists of 14 residues. J lost 3 bases, V lost 6 bases, and 8 bases had no gene match. Dot-blot hybridization genotyped cervical HPV amplified with MY09/MY11 PCR. A remark on this clone: Its antigen is not known. The read falls 3 residues short of the CDR3 end, and the missing part is taken from the germline J gene.

The chain has TRBV29-1 and TRBJ2-1, with TRBD2 matching over 7 bases. The receptor comes from a woman between 18 and 75 years old with a cervical HPV16 infection that either progressed to CIN3+ or cleared (not recorded which). The sequenced sample was blood buffy coat. CDR3 loop: CSVSSGIHYNEQFF. The sequenced CDR3 bases are TGCAGCGTGTCTAGCGGAATACACTACAATGAG.